This T cell receptor beta chain came from a study of cytomegalovirus exposure and HLA in healthy donors. Clones were sequenced by immunoSEQ multiplex PCR, and TCRdb holds only the in-frame ones, with some missing. The data contain under 150,000 clones, about 90% of them singletons. Germline loops: CDR1 SGHAT, CDR2 FQNNGV. This CDR3 has 15 amino acids. V was shortened by 1 base and J by 4 bases, with 8 bases between the two germline ends. The chain carries TRBV11-2 and TRBJ1-6, with D possibly being TRBD1 (6 bases). Sequencing was carried out using PBMCs. This receptor was identified in a young man in good health and CMV-seronegative. CDR3 residues: CASSLVGGYNSPLHF. The CDR3 DNA reads as TGTGCCAGCAGCTTAGTAGGGGGATATAATTCACCCCTCCACTTT. The full variable domain, with the rest looked up from reference TRBV11-2 and TRBJ1-6, is EAGVAQSPRYKIIEKRQSVAFWCNPISGHATLYWYQQILGQGPKLLIQFQNNGVVDDSQLPKDRFSAERLKGVDSTLKIQPAKLEDSAVYLCASSLVGGYNSPLHFGNGTRLTVT.